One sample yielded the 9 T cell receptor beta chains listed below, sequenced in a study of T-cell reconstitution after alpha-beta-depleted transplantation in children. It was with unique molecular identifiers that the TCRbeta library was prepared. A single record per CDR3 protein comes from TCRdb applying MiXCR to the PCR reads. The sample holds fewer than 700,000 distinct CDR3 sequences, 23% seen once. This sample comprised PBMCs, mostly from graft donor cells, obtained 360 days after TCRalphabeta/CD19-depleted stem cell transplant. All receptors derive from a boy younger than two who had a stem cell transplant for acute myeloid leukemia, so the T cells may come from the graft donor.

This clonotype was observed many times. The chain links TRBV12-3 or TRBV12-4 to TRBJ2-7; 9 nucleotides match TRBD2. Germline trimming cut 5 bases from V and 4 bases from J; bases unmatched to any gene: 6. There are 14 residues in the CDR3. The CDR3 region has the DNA TGTGCCAGCAGTCATAGCGGGGGTTTTTACGAGCAGTACTTC. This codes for CASSHSGGFYEQYF.

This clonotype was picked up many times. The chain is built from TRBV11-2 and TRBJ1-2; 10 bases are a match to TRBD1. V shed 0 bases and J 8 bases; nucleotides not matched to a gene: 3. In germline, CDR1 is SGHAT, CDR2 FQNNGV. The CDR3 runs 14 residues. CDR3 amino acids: CASSLEVTGGGYTF. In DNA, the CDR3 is TGTGCCAGCAGCTTAGAAGTGACAGGGGGCGGCTACACCTTC. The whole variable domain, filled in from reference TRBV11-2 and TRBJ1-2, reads EAGVAQSPRYKIIEKRQSVAFWCNPISGHATLYWYQQILGQGPKLLIQFQNNGVVDDSQLPKDRFSAERLKGVDSTLKIQPAKLEDSAVYLCASSLEVTGGGYTFGSGTRLTVV.

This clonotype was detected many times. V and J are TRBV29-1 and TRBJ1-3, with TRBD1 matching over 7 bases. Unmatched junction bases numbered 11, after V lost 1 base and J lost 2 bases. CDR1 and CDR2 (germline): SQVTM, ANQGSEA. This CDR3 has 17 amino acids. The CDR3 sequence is CSVEGVGGGVAGNTIYF. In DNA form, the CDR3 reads TGCAGCGTTGAAGGAGTAGGGGGCGGAGTGGCTGGAAACACCATATATTTT.

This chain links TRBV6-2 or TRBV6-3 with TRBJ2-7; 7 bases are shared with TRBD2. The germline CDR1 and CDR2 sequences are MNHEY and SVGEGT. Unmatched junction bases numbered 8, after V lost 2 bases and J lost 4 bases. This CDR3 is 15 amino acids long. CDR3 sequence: CASSYVSSGAYEQYV. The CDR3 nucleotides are TGTGCCAGCAGTTACGTGTCTAGCGGAGCTTACGAGCAGTACGTC.

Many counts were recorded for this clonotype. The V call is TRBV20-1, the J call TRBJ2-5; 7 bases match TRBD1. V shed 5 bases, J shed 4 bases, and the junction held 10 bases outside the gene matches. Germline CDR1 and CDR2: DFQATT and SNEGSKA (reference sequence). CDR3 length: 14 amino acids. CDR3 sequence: CSAGRLNRGETQYF. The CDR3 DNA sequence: TGCAGTGCTGGGCGCCTAAACAGGGGAGAGACCCAGTACTTC.

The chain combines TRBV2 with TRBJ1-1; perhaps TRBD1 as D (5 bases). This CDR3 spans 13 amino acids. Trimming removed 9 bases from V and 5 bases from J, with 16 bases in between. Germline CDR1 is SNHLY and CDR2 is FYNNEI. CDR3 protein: CASQGDVGTEAFF. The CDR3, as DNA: TGTGCCAGTCAAGGGGATGTTGGAACTGAAGCTTTCTTT.

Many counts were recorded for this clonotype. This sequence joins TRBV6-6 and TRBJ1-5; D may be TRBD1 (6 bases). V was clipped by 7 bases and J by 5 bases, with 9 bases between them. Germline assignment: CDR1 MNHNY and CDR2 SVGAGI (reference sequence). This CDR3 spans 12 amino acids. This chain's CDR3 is CASTEGDQPQHF. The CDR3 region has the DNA TGTGCCAGCACCGAGGGGGATCAGCCCCAGCATTTT.

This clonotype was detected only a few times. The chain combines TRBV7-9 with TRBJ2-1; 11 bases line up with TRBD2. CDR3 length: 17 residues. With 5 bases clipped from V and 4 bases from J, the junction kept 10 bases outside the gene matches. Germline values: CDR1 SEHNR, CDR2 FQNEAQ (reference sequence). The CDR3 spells CASSPSPGTSGYNEQFF. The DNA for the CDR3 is TGTGCCAGCAGCCCCAGCCCTGGGACTAGCGGTTACAATGAGCAGTTCTTC. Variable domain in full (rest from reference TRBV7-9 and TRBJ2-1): DTGVSQNPRHKITKRGQNVTFRCDPISEHNRLYWYRQTLGQGPEFLTYFQNEAQLEKSRLLSDRFSAERPKGSFSTLEIQRTEQGDSAMYLCASSPSPGTSGYNEQFFGPGTRLTVL.

The CDR3 nucleotides are TGTGCCAGCAGCCCCCGGACTAGCGGGGCGGGCGGGGAGCTGTTTTTT. It codes for CASSPRTSGAGGELFF. The rearrangement joins TRBV7-3 to TRBJ2-2; 12 bases agree with TRBD2. J lost 7 bases, V lost 5 bases, and 8 bases had no gene match. The CDR3 spans 16 residues. Per the germline V gene, CDR1 is SGHTA and CDR2 is FQGTGA.